The source of this TCR beta chain is a study of CD8+ T cells in alopecia areata. Peripheral blood and lesional scalp punch biopsies came from alopecia areata patients. CDR1 is SGHAT, CDR2 FQNNGV, per germline. The CDR3 has 13 amino acids. Trimming left V 10 bases short and J 0 bases short, with 13 bases between. RNA, once extracted, was reverse transcribed into cDNA for use as the sequencing template. Libraries were prepared by immunoSEQ multiplex PCR; TCRdb keeps only in-frame clonotypes and omits some of them. The data show 140,000 to 150,000 clones, 40% to 55% seen once. V and J are TRBV11-2 and TRBJ2-7; tentatively, D is TRBD2 (6 bases). The sample here was CD4+ T cells sorted from blood, taken at week 0. This sequence was found in a human donor with alopecia areata. CDR3 sequence: CATRGTLSYEQYF. Written as DNA, the CDR3 is TGTGCCACACGAGGGACTCTCTCCTACGAGCAGTACTTC. Full variable domain (rest looked up from reference TRBV11-2 and TRBJ2-7): EAGVAQSPRYKIIEKRQSVAFWCNPISGHATLYWYQQILGQGPKLLIQFQNNGVVDDSQLPKDRFSAERLKGVDSTLKIQPAKLEDSAVYLCATRGTLSYEQYFGPGTRLTVT.